This TCR beta chain was identified during a study of T cells in Graves' hyperthyroidism and ophthalmopathy. General study findings and limits: In the analysis, a 13 V-J model separated ophthalmopathy from stable hyperthyroidism. Appearing also in blood were most of the thyroid clonotypes expanded above 0.001.

RNA transcripts yielded amplified TCR beta CDR3 regions. The TCR CDR3 first-round RT-PCR relied on the HTBI primer set. TCRdb ran MiXCR on the multiplex PCR reads and lists one entry per CDR3 protein. The sample includes approximately 510,000 distinct CDR3 sequences, 40% to 50% of them seen just once. Clinical symptoms, serum thyroxine, TRAb, thyroid ultrasound and orbital computed tomography informed diagnoses. In this sample, this clonotype turned up many times. Its antigen is currently unknown. The TCR originated in an adult woman with Graves' disease, either hyperthyroidism or ophthalmopathy (not recorded which). Material: peripheral blood or thyroid tissue (not recorded which).

The CDR3 sequence is CASSLGELVGGYTF. Here the CDR3 DNA reads TGTGCCAGCAGCTTAGGGGAACTGGTAGGCGGCTACACCTTC. V is TRBV7-2 and J is TRBJ1-2; no clear D. Between the trimmed V and J ends, which lost 1 base and 8 bases, there was a span of 14 bases. The V gene's germline CDR1 is SGHTA and CDR2 FQGNSA. The CDR3 has 14 residues.